Listed here are 19 T cell receptor beta chains from one sample, sequenced in a study of cytomegalovirus exposure and HLA in healthy donors. The PCR was carried out with 60 Vbeta primers and 13 Jbeta primers. Only in-frame clones appear in the TCRdb table, and some are missing; sequencing was by immunoSEQ multiplex PCR. The sample has fewer than 250,000 clones; 60% to 85% are singletons. The sample consisted of PBMCs. These receptors came from a man aged 35-49 years in good health and CMV-seronegative.

The chain combines TRBV7-3 with TRBJ1-3; 10 nucleotides align to TRBD1. The length of the CDR3 is 17 residues. The V gene's germline CDR1 is SGHTA and CDR2 FQGTGA. Losses at the gene ends were 0 bases for V and 8 bases for J; bases not matched to a gene: 10. The CDR3 DNA reads as TGTGCCAGCAGCTTAACCCTACTGGACAGGGGGGAGGACACCATATATTTT. This encodes CASSLTLLDRGEDTIYF.

This chain joins TRBV11-2 and TRBJ1-1; D is ambiguous. V lost 0 bases and J lost 7, with 6 bases in between. The CDR3 runs to 12 residues. The germline gives CDR1 SGHAT, CDR2 FQNNGV. The CDR3 here is CASSLDSSEAFF. The DNA for the CDR3 is TGTGCCAGCAGCTTAGATAGCAGTGAAGCTTTCTTT.

The chain is built from TRBV2 and TRBJ2-5; 7 positions agree with TRBD2. The CDR3 contains 13 residues. Germline CDR1 reads SNHLY; CDR2 reads FYNNEI. The V segment lost 3 bases and the J segment 3 bases; nucleotides outside the gene matches: 1. In nucleotides, the CDR3 is TGTGCCAGCAGTGATCGGGGGGAAGAGACCCAGTACTTC. This translates into CASSDRGEETQYF.

The gene calls are TRBV4-1 and TRBJ1-2; perhaps TRBD1 as D (6 bases). The V end was cut by 4 bases, the J end by 0 bases, with 18 bases between. The CDR3 length is 17 residues. The germline gives CDR1 MGHRA, CDR2 YSYEKL. CDR3 in amino acids: CASSPLRGQIANYGYTF. DNA of the CDR3: TGCGCCAGCAGCCCCCTGCGCGGACAGATTGCTAACTATGGCTACACCTTC.

This clone showed up just a few times. The chain combines TRBV6-5 with TRBJ1-1; the match to TRBD1 covers 9 bases. The CDR3 is 15 residues long. CDR1 and CDR2 (germline): MNHEY, SVGAGI. After removal of 2 bases from V and 5 bases from J, the junction contained 6 bases not matched to a gene. The CDR3 region has the DNA TGTGCCAGCAGTTACATCGGGACAGGGAGTACTGAAGCTTTCTTT. Translating it yields CASSYIGTGSTEAFF.

The V and J genes are TRBV25-1 and TRBJ1-5, with 7 bases matching TRBD1. V shed 3 bases, J shed 3 bases, and the junction held 5 bases outside the gene matches. The CDR3 loop spans 15 amino acids. CDR1 and CDR2 (germline): MGHDK, SYGVNS. DNA for the CDR3: TGTGCCAGCAGTGACGGACAGGTCGTCAATCAGCCCCAGCATTTT. Translation gives CASSDGQVVNQPQHF.

This clone was counted between two and nine times. The J gene is TRBJ2-2, the V gene TRBV7-9; 12 bases fit TRBD2. The germline V gene has CDR1 SEHNR and CDR2 FQNEAQ (reference sequence). The CDR3 is 18 amino acids. J gave up 3 bases and V 5 bases, and 10 bases lay outside the gene matches. The CDR3: CASSAAYTSGGYTGELFF. In DNA form, the CDR3 reads TGTGCCAGCAGCGCCGCTTATACTAGCGGGGGGTACACCGGGGAGCTGTTTTTT.

V and J are TRBV2 and TRBJ2-3, with TRBD2 matching 8 bases. This CDR3 is 14 amino acids long. V lost 7 bases to trimming and J lost 1 base; unmatched junction nucleotides: 4. Germline CDR1 SNHLY, CDR2 FYNNEI. CDR3 residues: CASISGGGTDTQYF. The CDR3 DNA is TGTGCCAGCATTTCGGGGGGGGGCACAGATACGCAGTATTTT. The full variable domain, rest sourced from reference TRBV2 and TRBJ2-3, is EPEVTQTPSHQVTQMGQEVILRCVPISNHLYFYWYRQILGQKVEFLVSFYNNEISEKSEIFDDQFSVERPDGSNFTLKIRSTKLEDSAMYFCASISGGGTDTQYFGPGTRLTVL.

This chain links TRBV11-2 with TRBJ1-1; D remains ambiguous. The CDR3 has 12 residues. V was pared by 1 base and J by 6 bases, with 6 bases between. Germline CDR1 reads SGHAT; CDR2 reads FQNNGV. The CDR3 DNA reads TGTGCCAGCAGCTTAGGAGCGGCTGAAGCTTTCTTT. It specifies CASSLGAAEAFF.

This chain joins TRBV6-5 and TRBJ2-7; no reliable D call. CDR1 is MNHEY, CDR2 SVGAGI, per germline. With 5 bases removed from V and 4 bases from J, the gap between germline ends came to 9 bases. The CDR3 totals 12 residues. CDR3 DNA sequence: TGTGCCAGCAGTGGAGATTATTACGAGCAGTACTTC. Translated: CASSGDYYEQYF.

The rearrangement links TRBV19 to TRBJ2-2; possible D gene TRBD1, 5 bases. Germline V gene lookup returns CDR1 LNHDA and CDR2 SQIVND (reference sequence). This CDR3 is 13 amino acids long. Trimming shortened V by 7 bases and J by 1 base, and 7 bases separated the two germline ends. CDR3 in DNA: TGTGCCAGTATTGGACAGAACACCGGGGAGCTGTTTTTT. The encoded protein is CASIGQNTGELFF.

The chain employs TRBV14 and TRBJ1-4; D is perhaps TRBD1 (5 bases). V was shortened by 0 bases and J by 8 bases, with 16 bases between the two germline ends. CDR3 size: 16 residues. The germline V gene encodes CDR1 SGHDN and CDR2 FVKESK. CDR3 bases: TGTGCCAGCAGCCAAGACGTCGGGGACTCGTACGAAAAACTGTTTTTT. Its translation: CASSQDVGDSYEKLFF.

This clone has just a few counts. This chain uses TRBV5-1 with TRBJ2-5, with D possibly matching TRBD1 (6 bases). CDR3 length: 16 amino acids. Looked up from germline, CDR1 is SGHRS and CDR2 is YFSETQ. Trimming removed 0 bases at V and 7 bases at J, with 19 bases between. Here the CDR3 reads CASSLGYNREGGTQYF. As DNA, the CDR3 is TGCGCCAGCAGCTTGGGATATAACAGGGAAGGCGGGACCCAGTACTTC.

The V gene is TRBV7-3, the J gene TRBJ2-5; TRBD1 matches at 10 bases. In germline, CDR1 is SGHTA, CDR2 FQGTGA. J was trimmed by 4 bases and V by 4 bases; bases with no gene match: 6. The CDR3 contains 15 residues. The CDR3: CASSSGTGVGETQYF. The CDR3 nucleotides are TGTGCCAGCAGCTCCGGGACAGGGGTTGGAGAGACCCAGTACTTC.

The V and J genes are TRBV11-2 and TRBJ1-1; TRBD1 matches 7 bases. The CDR3 has 15 residues. The trim removed 5 bases at V and 1 base at J, leaving 7 bases unmatched. CDR1 is SGHAT and CDR2 is FQNNGV in the germline V gene. CDR3 amino acids: CASSSYTGANTEAFF. The CDR3, as DNA: TGTGCCAGCAGCAGTTACACAGGGGCGAACACTGAAGCTTTCTTT. Using reference TRBV11-2 and TRBJ1-1 for the parts outside the CDR3, the full variable domain is EAGVAQSPRYKIIEKRQSVAFWCNPISGHATLYWYQQILGQGPKLLIQFQNNGVVDDSQLPKDRFSAERLKGVDSTLKIQPAKLEDSAVYLCASSSYTGANTEAFFGQGTRLTVV.

The chain couples TRBV6-7 to TRBJ2-5, with D tentatively TRBD2 (6 bases). TRBV6-7 is filed as an ORF, its function uncertain. V was shortened by 7 bases and J by 4 bases, with 10 bases between the two germline ends. The CDR3 runs 12 residues. The CDR3 bases are TGTGCCAGCATTCTAGCGCTAGAGACCCAGTACTTC. This gives the protein CASILALETQYF.

The V and J genes are TRBV7-2 and TRBJ1-1, with 7 bases identical to TRBD1. Germline assignment: CDR1 SGHTA and CDR2 FQGNSA. The CDR3 runs to 14 residues. V shed 4 bases and J 3 bases; nucleotides not matched to a gene: 5. The chain's CDR3 is CASSYGTAYTEAFF. The CDR3 DNA is TGTGCCAGCAGCTACGGGACAGCCTACACTGAAGCTTTCTTT.

The chain recombines TRBV11-3 with TRBJ1-1, with D perhaps matching TRBD1 (5 bases). V shed 2 bases and J shed 8 bases, with 9 bases lying between them. In germline, CDR1 is SGHNT, CDR2 YENEEA. This CDR3 has 12 residues. The DNA for the CDR3 is TGTGCCAGCAGCTTATTCGGGGGAGAAGCTTTCTTT. Translated, it gives CASSLFGGEAFF.

The V call is TRBV7-6, the J call TRBJ2-2; no reliable D call. Germline-derived CDR1 and CDR2 are SGHVS and FNYEAQ. V was clipped by 3 bases and J by 4 bases, with 6 bases between them. The CDR3 is 13 amino acids. CDR3 region: CASSFKSTGELFF. The DNA of the CDR3 is TGTGCCAGCAGCTTTAAGAGCACCGGGGAGCTGTTTTTT.